This TCR beta chain was found in a study of T cells in tuberculosis. Study results and limitations: A GMM-specific repertoire classifier reached roughly 86% accuracy, AUROC around 0.87.

Profiling relied on immunoSEQ multiplex PCR, and the TCRdb table lists in-frame clones only, not all of them. The data hold tens of thousands of clones, with roughly 92% observed a single time. Looked up from germline, CDR1 is SGHNT and CDR2 is YYREEE (reference sequence). CDR3 size: 14 residues. J gave up 6 bases and V 2 bases, and 5 bases lay outside the gene matches. On average around 100,000 T cells per donor were immunosequenced. As for this clone: Its antigen is still unknown.

Sequencing was performed on PBMCs. The receptor comes from a donor between 10 and 35 years old with latent tuberculosis or without tuberculosis infection. This chain uses TRBV5-4 with TRBJ2-7, with TRBD2 matching over 10 bases. CDR3 sequence (DNA): TGTGCCAGCAGCTTCCTAGCGGGAGTCGGCGAGCAGTACTTC. Its translation: CASSFLAGVGEQYF.